This T cell receptor beta chain was captured by sequencing in a study of T cell responses to AZD1222 COVID-19 vaccine. Study-wide context: Researchers grouped second doses given at about 4 or about 12 weeks into one pool.

Here immunoSEQ multiplex PCR was the method, and the copy in TCRdb shows in-frame clones only, minus some. The sample has roughly 150,000 clones; approximately 94% are singletons. This receptor was taken from an adult in good health. The source material was peripheral blood, sampled on day 0 of AZD1222 vaccination.

The CDR3 reads CASSLGFLGVMNTEAFF. The CDR3 DNA follows: TGTGCCAGCAGCTTAGGCTTCCTCGGGGTGATGAACACTGAAGCTTTCTTT. The chain joins TRBV11-3 to TRBJ1-1; D gene ambiguous. V lost 1 base and J 0 bases, leaving 15 bases between the germline ends. The CDR3 length is 17 residues. Germline V CDR1 and CDR2: SGHNT, YENEEA.